The present entry profiles one T cell receptor beta chain with its context. The sample originates from a study of OX40 agonist ivuxolimab in advanced cancers. Study-level background: The dose of intravenous ivuxolimab that patients received every 2 weeks ranged from 0.01 to 10 mg/kg. Dose-escalation patients were diagnosed with hepatocellular carcinoma, melanoma, renal cell cancer or head and neck cancer.

Autoimmune disease history or systemic immunosuppression excluded patients. On cycle 4 day 1 and cycle 7 day 1, as well as at baseline, blood was sampled. TCRdb's table, derived via immunoSEQ multiplex PCR, lists solely in-frame clones and lacks some. The data hold over 50,000 clones, with around 92% observed a single time. The CDR3 runs 12 residues. Germline CDR1 reads GTSNPN; CDR2 reads SVGIG (reference sequence). Trimming took off 4 bases at V and 3 bases at J, with 7 bases between the two ends. The chain combines TRBV30 with TRBJ1-3; D is unclear. This specimen was CD4+ or CD8+ T cells sorted from blood, taken in a trial of the OX40 agonist ivuxolimab. The sequence was obtained from an adult with an advanced solid tumor such as melanoma, head and neck, liver or kidney cancer. The CDR3 loop is CAWTADGNTIYF. The CDR3 nucleotides read TGTGCCTGGACTGCGGATGGAAACACCATATATTTT.